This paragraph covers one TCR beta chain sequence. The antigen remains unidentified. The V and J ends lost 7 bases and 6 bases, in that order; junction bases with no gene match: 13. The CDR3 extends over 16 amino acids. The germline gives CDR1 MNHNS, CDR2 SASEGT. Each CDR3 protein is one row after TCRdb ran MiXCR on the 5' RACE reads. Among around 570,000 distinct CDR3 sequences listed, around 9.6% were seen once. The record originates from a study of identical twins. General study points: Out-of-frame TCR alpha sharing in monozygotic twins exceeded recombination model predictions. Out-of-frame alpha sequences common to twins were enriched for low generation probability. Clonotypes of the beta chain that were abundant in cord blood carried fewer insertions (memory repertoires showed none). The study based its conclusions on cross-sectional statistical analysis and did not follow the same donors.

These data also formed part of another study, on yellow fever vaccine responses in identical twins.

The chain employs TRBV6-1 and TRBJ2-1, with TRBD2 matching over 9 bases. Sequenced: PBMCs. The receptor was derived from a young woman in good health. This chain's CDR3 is CASTRLSGSSVNEQFF. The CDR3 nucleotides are TGTGCCAGCACCAGACTTAGCGGGAGTTCAGTCAATGAGCAGTTCTTC.